These T cell receptor beta chains were read from a single sample in a study of T cell repertoires in cytomegalovirus infection. TCRdb fed the reads into MiXCR, producing one record per CDR3 protein. The top ten hold roughly 13% of the sample, which has about 890,000 distinct CDR3 sequences, 30% to 40% seen once. Their antigens remain unidentified. The sequenced sample was cultured CD8+ T cells from PBMCs, obtained from culture after CMV antigen stimulation. Receptors were obtained from a human donor in good health (CMV status not recorded). Some clones in this sample may be carry-over from other donors' samples. CDR3s include the opening cysteine and the closing phenylalanine or tryptophan. The order of the fields is CDR3 protein, J gene, V gene.

CDR3: CASSYLRHSQYQETQYF
J: TRBJ2-5
V: TRBV6-5

CDR3: CASSLDPGQGDTEAFF
J: TRBJ1-1
V: TRBV7-9

CDR3: CASSLGLAGITGELFF
J: TRBJ2-2
V: TRBV12-3/TRBV12-4

CDR3: CASSRKGPPGETQYF
J: TRBJ2-5
V: TRBV4-2

CDR3: CASSTDIGFPQETQYF
J: TRBJ2-5
V: TRBV12-3/TRBV12-4

CDR3: CAISASPGQGDSPLHF
J: TRBJ1-6
V: TRBV10-3

CDR3: CASSLRFETVTNEKLFF
J: TRBJ1-4
V: TRBV12-3/TRBV12-4

CDR3: CASSYSTSGASGEQFF
J: TRBJ2-1
V: TRBV6-6

CDR3: CASILGQKLGDTQYF
J: TRBJ2-3
V: TRBV6-1

CDR3: CASSVRQRNTGELFF
J: TRBJ2-2
V: TRBV6-1

CDR3: CASSFLGGLSYGYTF
J: TRBJ1-2
V: TRBV28

CDR3: CASSFGTQGTQYF
J: TRBJ2-5
V: TRBV27

CDR3: CASSLWGGRIETQYF
J: TRBJ2-5
V: TRBV11-2

CDR3: CASSITHGPNTGELFF
J: TRBJ2-2
V: TRBV7-6

CDR3: CSARDRDRYTEAFF
J: TRBJ1-1
V: TRBV20-1

CDR3: CASIRLGTANIEAFF
J: TRBJ1-1
V: TRBV6-1

CDR3: CASKSIRGGRTEAFF
J: TRBJ1-1
V: TRBV28

CDR3: CASSTPDKGLEKLFF
J: TRBJ1-4
V: TRBV7-6

CDR3: CAISGDRGPSSAFF
J: TRBJ1-1
V: TRBV10-3

CDR3: CASSLGTSVPDTQYF
J: TRBJ2-3
V: TRBV7-2

CDR3: CASSQDTLQGVGGNTIYF
J: TRBJ1-3
V: TRBV4-1

CDR3: CASTGDTNRRDYGYTF
J: TRBJ1-2
V: TRBV6-2/TRBV6-3

CDR3: CASSLRLAGGSEGYEQFF
J: TRBJ2-1
V: TRBV5-1

CDR3: CASSPYGTANEKLFF
J: TRBJ1-4
V: TRBV7-8

CDR3: CASSLRWTGAYDNEQFF
J: TRBJ2-1
V: TRBV7-6

CDR3: CASSFSRWRSNTEAFF
J: TRBJ1-1
V: TRBV3-1

CDR3: CASIGLIGRENYGYTF
J: TRBJ1-2
V: TRBV25-1

CDR3: CAVKNTEAFF
J: TRBJ1-1
V: TRBV7-9